This T cell receptor beta chain was identified during a study of beta chain features in type 1 diabetes. Study-wide results and caveats: For TCRB rearrangement, an influence of HLA type remained unresolved here. Compared with healthy donors, patients appeared to share more similar naive, central memory and regulatory TCRB repertoires. All four CD4+ subsets from Type 1 diabetes patients carried moderately but significantly shorter TCRB CDR3s.

On average, the one heparinised blood draw given by each donor was around 110 mL. CD45RO/CCR7/CD25/CD127/CD95/CD27 staining was used to isolate CD4+ naive, central memory, regulatory and stem cell-like memory cells by sorting. Germline loops: CDR1 SGDLS, CDR2 YYNGEE. The CDR3 runs to 15 residues. V lost 3 bases and J lost 8; bases outside the gene matches: 12. The authors reverse transcribed all of the isolated RNA, so sequencing captured expressed TCRB transcripts. The repertoire was sequenced with immunoSEQ multiplex PCR; TCRdb's copy has only in-frame clones and lacks some. The profile shows about 660,000 clones, 11% to 15% of them singletons. Remarks on this clone: Its antigen is as yet unknown.

This clonotype was sampled from a man aged 18 to 35 with type 1 diabetes. The genes are TRBV9 and TRBJ1-2; TRBD1 matches 8 bases. The sample consisted of naive CD4+ T cells from blood. The CDR3 sequence: CASSGETGVGGGYTF. In DNA form, the CDR3 reads TGTGCCAGCAGCGGAGAGACAGGGGTTGGAGGGGGCTACACCTTC.